These T cell receptor beta chains were read from a single sample in a study of T cells in Graves' hyperthyroidism and ophthalmopathy. TCRdb re-called the multiplex PCR reads with MiXCR, one entry per CDR3 protein. The table includes around 540,000 distinct CDR3 sequences, approximately 16% detected once. The sample taken for sequencing was blood. The receptors stem from a woman younger than 45 with Graves' ophthalmopathy. Each CDR3 is given with its conserved first and last residue. The order of the fields is V gene, J gene, CDR3 length, clone size, D gene, CDR3 protein, CDR3 DNA. D genes are given only for firm matches. The listing skips clone size in some rows; elsewhere it reads once, few, many or a size class.

V gene: TRBV25-1; J gene: TRBJ2-3; CDR3 length: 17; clone size: few; D gene: TRBD2; CDR3 protein: CASSEYISGLAGDTQYF; CDR3 DNA: TGTGCCAGCAGTGAATATATCTCCGGACTAGCGGGAGATACGCAGTATTTT
V gene: TRBV12-3/TRBV12-4; J gene: TRBJ1-1; CDR3 length: 17; clone size: many; D gene: NA; CDR3 protein: CASSLKGRFFLNTEAFF; CDR3 DNA: TGTGCCAGCAGTTTAAAGGGAAGGTTCTTTTTGAACACTGAAGCTTTCTTT
V gene: TRBV19; J gene: TRBJ1-5; CDR3 length: 14; clone size: many; D gene: NA; CDR3 protein: CASSMRYSNQPQHF; CDR3 DNA: TGTGCCAGTAGTATGAGGTATAGCAATCAGCCCCAGCATTTT
V gene: TRBV5-1; J gene: TRBJ1-3; CDR3 length: 16; clone size: NA; D gene: TRBD1; CDR3 protein: CASSLNRGISGNTIYF; CDR3 DNA: TGCGCCAGCAGCCTTAACAGGGGAATCTCTGGAAACACCATATATTTT
V gene: TRBV4-1; J gene: TRBJ2-1; CDR3 length: 17; clone size: few; D gene: NA; CDR3 protein: CASSQGATGPPYNEQFF; CDR3 DNA: TGCGCCAGCAGCCAAGGGGCTACAGGGCCGCCCTACAATGAGCAGTTCTTC
V gene: TRBV2; J gene: TRBJ2-3; CDR3 length: 13; clone size: many; D gene: NA; CDR3 protein: CASNTIGTDTQYF; CDR3 DNA: TGTGCCAGCAATACGATAGGGACAGATACGCAGTATTTT
V gene: TRBV5-1; J gene: TRBJ2-3; CDR3 length: 13; clone size: few; D gene: NA; CDR3 protein: CASSEAATDTQYF; CDR3 DNA: TGCGCCAGCAGCGAGGCTGCCACAGATACGCAGTATTTT
V gene: TRBV27; J gene: TRBJ2-5; CDR3 length: 14; clone size: few; D gene: NA; CDR3 protein: CASSLDRRKGTQYF; CDR3 DNA: TGTGCCAGCAGTTTAGATAGACGGAAGGGGACCCAGTACTTC
V gene: TRBV7-2; J gene: TRBJ2-4; CDR3 length: 16; clone size: NA; D gene: NA; CDR3 protein: CASSLGQERAKNIQYF; CDR3 DNA: TGTGCCAGCAGCTTAGGGCAGGAAAGGGCCAAAAACATTCAGTACTTC
V gene: TRBV3-1; J gene: TRBJ1-1; CDR3 length: 17; clone size: many; D gene: TRBD1; CDR3 protein: CASSLQGTGGGRFEAFF; CDR3 DNA: TGTGCCAGCAGCCTACAAGGGACAGGGGGCGGGCGGTTTGAAGCTTTCTTT
V gene: TRBV6-1; J gene: TRBJ1-2; CDR3 length: 13; clone size: many; D gene: NA; CDR3 protein: CASCRGAGYGYTF; CDR3 DNA: TGTGCCAGCTGCAGGGGCGCCGGCTATGGCTACACCTTC
V gene: TRBV5-8; J gene: TRBJ1-6; CDR3 length: 15; clone size: many; D gene: TRBD1; CDR3 protein: CASSAYGTGYSPLHF; CDR3 DNA: TGTGCCAGCAGCGCTTATGGGACAGGGTATTCACCCCTCCACTTT
V gene: TRBV5-1; J gene: TRBJ2-1; CDR3 length: 18; clone size: few; D gene: TRBD1; CDR3 protein: CASSTNIRTGGPSEMQFF; CDR3 DNA: TGCGCCAGCAGTACGAACATCCGGACAGGCGGTCCCTCGGAAATGCAGTTCTTC
V gene: TRBV30; J gene: TRBJ2-2; CDR3 length: 15; clone size: NA; D gene: NA; CDR3 protein: CAWRTGDSVAGELFF; CDR3 DNA: TGTGCCTGGAGGACGGGGGACAGTGTGGCCGGGGAGCTGTTTTTT
V gene: TRBV30; J gene: TRBJ1-1; CDR3 length: 13; clone size: many; D gene: NA; CDR3 protein: CAWSGSGGTEAFF; CDR3 DNA: TGTGCCTGGAGTGGTTCGGGTGGCACTGAAGCTTTCTTT
V gene: TRBV19; J gene: TRBJ2-6; CDR3 length: 17; clone size: few; D gene: NA; CDR3 protein: CASSIPGQPTGANVLTF; CDR3 DNA: TGTGCCAGTAGTATTCCGGGACAACCGACTGGGGCCAACGTCCTGACTTTC
V gene: TRBV7-2; J gene: TRBJ2-1; CDR3 length: 16; clone size: many; D gene: TRBD2; CDR3 protein: CASSHLLAGDNNEQFF; CDR3 DNA: TGTGCCAGCAGCCATCTACTAGCGGGCGACAACAATGAGCAGTTCTTC
V gene: TRBV29-1; J gene: TRBJ1-1; CDR3 length: 13; clone size: few; D gene: TRBD1; CDR3 protein: CSVQGAWDTEAFF; CDR3 DNA: TGCAGCGTTCAGGGGGCATGGGACACTGAAGCTTTCTTT
V gene: TRBV11-3; J gene: TRBJ1-1; CDR3 length: 14; clone size: few; D gene: TRBD1; CDR3 protein: CASSLEDRATEAFF; CDR3 DNA: TGTGCCAGCAGCTTAGAAGACAGGGCCACTGAAGCTTTCTTT
V gene: TRBV7-2; J gene: TRBJ2-7; CDR3 length: 15; clone size: NA; D gene: TRBD2; CDR3 protein: CASSPGLFAGYEQYF; CDR3 DNA: TGTGCCAGCAGCCCGGGACTATTTGCTGGCTACGAGCAGTACTTC
V gene: TRBV20-1; J gene: TRBJ2-5; CDR3 length: 15; clone size: NA; D gene: TRBD2; CDR3 protein: CSEGTSGSLAETQYF; CDR3 DNA: TGCAGTGAAGGGACTAGCGGGAGTTTAGCAGAGACCCAGTACTTC
V gene: TRBV14; J gene: TRBJ2-2; CDR3 length: 18; clone size: NA; D gene: TRBD2; CDR3 protein: CASSLTASGRAYTGELFF; CDR3 DNA: TGTGCCAGCAGCCTCACAGCTAGCGGGAGGGCCTACACCGGGGAGCTGTTTTTT
V gene: TRBV7-2; J gene: TRBJ1-5; CDR3 length: 15; clone size: many; D gene: TRBD1; CDR3 protein: CASSFDRGLNQPQHF; CDR3 DNA: TGTGCCAGCAGCTTTGACAGGGGGCTCAATCAGCCCCAGCATTTT